One and the same sample provided the 8 T cell receptor beta chains below, sequenced in a study of blood T cell repertoires in COVID-19. Data came from immunoSEQ multiplex PCR; TCRdb stores just in-frame clones and leaves some out. The table lists about 120,000 clones, around 74% of them singletons, with less than 6.5% in the top ten. The material sequenced was peripheral blood. These receptors were collected from a man in his sixties with acute or convalescent COVID-19.

The chain is built from TRBV6-5 and TRBJ1-2; a possible D gene is TRBD1 (6 bases). The germline CDR1 and CDR2 sequences are MNHEY and SVGAGI. Trimming shortened V by 7 bases and J by 7 bases, and 22 bases separated the two germline ends. The CDR3 is 15 amino acids. CDR3 bases: TGTGCCAGCAACCGATTCCCGACCGGACAGTTTGGCTACACCTTC. The encoded protein is CASNRFPTGQFGYTF.

This clone was counted once. V usage is TRBV7-9 and J usage is TRBJ1-5; D is possibly TRBD1 (5 bases). Per germline, CDR1 SEHNR and CDR2 FQNEAQ (reference sequence). V lost 7 bases to trimming and J lost 3 bases, with 13 bases between them. The CDR3 extends over 14 amino acids. CDR3 sequence reads: CASNLGEDNQPQHF. As DNA, the CDR3 is TGTGCCAGCAACTTGGGGGAGGACAATCAGCCCCAGCATTTT.

The CDR3 sequence: CASRQNSYNEQFF. The CDR3 DNA reads as TGTGCCAGTCGTCAGAACTCCTACAATGAGCAGTTCTTC. The rearrangement joins TRBV19 to TRBJ2-1; the D is unclear. Between the trimmed V and J ends, which lost 8 bases and 0 bases, there was a span of 8 bases. This CDR3 contains 13 residues. Germline values: CDR1 LNHDA, CDR2 SQIVND (reference sequence).

This clone was seen only once. This sequence joins TRBV10-2 and TRBJ2-4; possible D gene TRBD2, 5 bases. Trimming took 9 bases from V and 5 from J, leaving 11 bases between them. From germline, CDR1 is WSHSY and CDR2 SAAADI. The CDR3 sequence is 12 residues long. The CDR3 region is CASRFGENIQYF. CDR3 in DNA: TGCGCCAGTCGATTCGGGGAAAACATTCAGTACTTC.

The rearrangement joins TRBV29-1 to TRBJ1-1, with D maybe TRBD1 (5 bases). V lost 3 bases and J lost 1, with 9 bases in between. The germline V gene has CDR1 SQVTM and CDR2 ANQGSEA. There are 13 residues in the CDR3. As DNA, the CDR3 is TGCAGCGTTGAGCGACAGTCGAACACTGAAGCTTTCTTT. Translation gives CSVERQSNTEAFF.

The chain links TRBV6-2 or TRBV6-3 to TRBJ1-1; no definite D call. The CDR3 is made up of 13 amino acids. The germline V gene encodes CDR1 MNHEY and CDR2 SVGEGT. Deletions cut 2 bases from V and 2 bases from J, with 6 bases between. The CDR3 reads CASSYNRNTEAFF. The CDR3 nucleotides read TGTGCCAGCAGTTACAACAGAAACACTGAAGCTTTCTTT.

In this sample, this clone turned up once. J is TRBJ2-6 and V is TRBV19; the match to TRBD1 covers 10 bases. Germline values: CDR1 LNHDA, CDR2 SQIVND (reference sequence). V was clipped by 10 bases and J by 0 bases; unmatched bases: 3. The length of the CDR3 is 15 residues. CDR3 DNA sequence: TGTGCCACCCGGACAGGGGGCTCTGGGGCCAACGTCCTGACTTTC. It translates to CATRTGGSGANVLTF.

The V and J genes are TRBV3-1 (or the pseudogene TRBV3-2) and TRBJ1-1; D call uncertain. The CDR3 is 12 residues long. The germline CDR1 and CDR2 sequences are LGHDT and YNNKEL (reference sequence). V shed 2 bases and J shed 9 bases, with 10 bases lying between them. The CDR3: CASSQSGRKAFF. The CDR3 DNA sequence: TGTGCCAGCAGCCAAAGTGGGAGGAAAGCTTTCTTT.